This T cell receptor (beta chain) was obtained from a study of T cell responses to AZD1222 COVID-19 vaccine. Study summary: Recipients boosted at about 4 weeks or about 12 weeks are pooled. Notes on the study in general: Once two AZD1222 doses were given, Spike-specific TCR breadth and depth went up. White British people made up most donors, females outnumbered males, and clonal diversity was possibly underestimated. Just a handful of people given AZD1222 tested seropositive at baseline.

TCRdb's table, derived via immunoSEQ multiplex PCR, lists solely in-frame clones and lacks some. This table has 200,000 to 300,000 clones, more than 85% appearing once. With regard to this clone: Its antigen is not identified.

The length of the CDR3 is 12 residues. From germline, CDR1 is SGHDT and CDR2 YYEEEE. Trimming stripped 3 bases from V and 6 bases from J, with 9 bases between. This sequence originates from an adult in good health. The sample in question was peripheral blood, obtained on day 0 of AZD1222 vaccination. The chain is built from TRBV5-6 and TRBJ1-1; possibly TRBD1 for D (5 bases). In DNA form, the CDR3 reads TGTGCCAGCAGCTGGGGACTAGCTGAAGCTTTCTTT. Amino acid sequence: CASSWGLAEAFF.